These T cell receptor beta chains were read from a single sample in a study of T cells in localized non-small cell lung cancer. The assay was immunoSEQ multiplex PCR, and TCRdb's table has in-frame clones only and misses some. Altogether about 35,000 clones are present, 90% being singletons, with the ten largest covering more than 4%. The source material was peripheral blood, sampled before any cancer treatment. The source of these receptors is a man aged 35 to 70 with stage I lung adenocarcinoma. CDR3s include the opening cysteine and the closing phenylalanine or tryptophan. The D gene is left open where the match is weak. The size field is filled for only some rows; it gives once, few, many or a size class.

d_call: TRBD1; clone_size: NA; j_call: TRBJ2-3; v_call: TRBV5-8; cdr3_aa: CASSSGQGADTQYF; cdr3_nt: TGTGCCAGCAGCTCGGGACAGGGGGCAGATACGCAGTATTTT
d_call: NA; clone_size: NA; j_call: TRBJ2-3; v_call: TRBV6-1; cdr3_aa: CASSGGPNTDTQYF; cdr3_nt: TGTGCCAGCAGTGGAGGGCCTAACACAGATACGCAGTATTTT
d_call: NA; clone_size: few; j_call: TRBJ1-1; v_call: TRBV2; cdr3_aa: CASSEGQLNTEAFF; cdr3_nt: TGTGCCAGCAGTGAGGGACAATTGAACACTGAAGCTTTCTTT
d_call: TRBD2; clone_size: NA; j_call: TRBJ2-3; v_call: TRBV11-2; cdr3_aa: CASSFGTSGGTDTQYF; cdr3_nt: TGTGCCAGCAGCTTTGGGACTAGCGGGGGCACAGATACGCAGTATTTT
d_call: NA; clone_size: NA; j_call: TRBJ2-7; v_call: TRBV18; cdr3_aa: CASSELPPGHGKAKYF; cdr3_nt: TGTGCCAGCTCAGAACTCCCTCCGGGACACGGCAAGGCGAAGTACTTC
d_call: NA; clone_size: NA; j_call: TRBJ2-1; v_call: TRBV6-5; cdr3_aa: CASSYFGGRDNEQFF; cdr3_nt: TGTGCCAGCAGTTATTTCGGGGGCCGCGACAATGAGCAGTTCTTC
d_call: TRBD1; clone_size: NA; j_call: TRBJ2-1; v_call: TRBV5-4; cdr3_aa: CASSEDRGKIDEQFF; cdr3_nt: TGTGCCAGCAGCGAGGACAGGGGGAAGATAGATGAGCAGTTCTTC
d_call: NA; clone_size: few; j_call: TRBJ2-5; v_call: TRBV4-1; cdr3_aa: CASSQETGLSGTQYF; cdr3_nt: TGCGCCAGCAGCCAAGAAACGGGATTGTCGGGGACCCAGTACTTC
d_call: NA; clone_size: NA; j_call: TRBJ1-3; v_call: TRBV27; cdr3_aa: CASSPSQGRNTIYF; cdr3_nt: TGTGCCAGCAGTCCATCACAGGGACGAAACACCATATATTTT
d_call: NA; clone_size: NA; j_call: TRBJ1-2; v_call: TRBV30; cdr3_aa: CAWISGANYGYTF; cdr3_nt: TGTGCCTGGATTTCGGGAGCTAACTATGGCTACACCTTC
d_call: TRBD1; clone_size: NA; j_call: TRBJ2-3; v_call: TRBV29-1; cdr3_aa: CSVGGQGGTDTQYF; cdr3_nt: TGCAGCGTTGGAGGACAGGGAGGCACAGATACGCAGTATTTT
d_call: NA; clone_size: NA; j_call: TRBJ2-1; v_call: TRBV10-3; cdr3_aa: CAISEAPPRTGEQFF; cdr3_nt: TGTGCCATCAGTGAGGCTCCACCCCGGACGGGAGAGCAGTTCTTC
d_call: NA; clone_size: NA; j_call: TRBJ1-1; v_call: TRBV5-4; cdr3_aa: CASRNDDMNTEAFF; cdr3_nt: TGTGCCAGCAGGAATGACGACATGAACACTGAAGCTTTCTTT
d_call: TRBD1; clone_size: NA; j_call: TRBJ1-5; v_call: TRBV7-6; cdr3_aa: CASSPGTGKDQPQHF; cdr3_nt: TGTGCCAGCAGCCCGGGGACAGGGAAAGATCAGCCCCAGCATTTT
d_call: TRBD1; clone_size: NA; j_call: TRBJ1-2; v_call: TRBV19; cdr3_aa: CASSIDTRGYGYTF; cdr3_nt: TGTGCCAGTAGTATTGATACCAGGGGGTATGGCTACACCTTC
d_call: NA; clone_size: NA; j_call: TRBJ1-2; v_call: TRBV9; cdr3_aa: CASSPRGPRDGYTF; cdr3_nt: TGTGCCAGCAGCCCCAGGGGTCCTAGGGATGGCTACACCTTC
d_call: NA; clone_size: once; j_call: TRBJ1-1; v_call: TRBV12-5; cdr3_aa: CASGPLGYNTEAFF; cdr3_nt: TGTGCTAGTGGTCCACTCGGTTACAACACTGAAGCTTTCTTT